The 3 T cell receptor beta chains below come from one sample, sequenced in a study of shared clonotypes between healthy human individuals. Selected positively for CCR7 and CD45RO-negative, naive CD8 cells excluded terminally differentiated effector memory CD45RA+ cells. The table came from immunoSEQ multiplex PCR; TCRdb's copy has only in-frame clones and leaves some out. Among hundreds of thousands of clones, approximately 95% were seen once, and the ten largest hold 0.11%. Sequenced material: naive CD8+ T cells sorted from blood. These receptors all stem from a woman aged 25 to 45 in good health.

The chain combines TRBV4-1 with TRBJ1-5; D remains unclear. Trimming removed 1 base at V and 7 bases at J, with 11 bases between. Looked up from germline, CDR1 is MGHRA and CDR2 is YSYEKL. The CDR3 sequence is 14 residues long. The CDR3 here is CASSQGVLVQPQHF. CDR3 nucleotide sequence: TGCGCCAGCAGCCAAGGGGTTCTAGTCCAGCCCCAGCATTTT.

The rearrangement links TRBV6-4 to TRBJ2-7, with a possible D match to TRBD2 (6 bases). This CDR3 region has 18 residues. CDR1 and CDR2 (germline): MRHNA, SNTAGT. The V and J ends lost 4 bases and 4 bases respectively, with 26 bases between them. In DNA, the CDR3 is TGTGCCAGCAGTGCCTACCCCCCCCGCGGGACTGAGCATTACGAGCAGTACTTC. Encoded protein: CASSAYPPRGTEHYEQYF.

This clone came up a few times. This chain joins TRBV11-2 and TRBJ1-1, with D possibly being TRBD1 (5 bases). Germline values: CDR1 SGHAT, CDR2 FQNNGV. V was trimmed by 1 base and J by 11 bases, leaving 11 bases between them. This CDR3 contains 12 residues. The CDR3, as DNA: TGTGCCAGCAGCTTAGGCCCAGGGAGGGCTTTCTTT. Its translation: CASSLGPGRAFF.